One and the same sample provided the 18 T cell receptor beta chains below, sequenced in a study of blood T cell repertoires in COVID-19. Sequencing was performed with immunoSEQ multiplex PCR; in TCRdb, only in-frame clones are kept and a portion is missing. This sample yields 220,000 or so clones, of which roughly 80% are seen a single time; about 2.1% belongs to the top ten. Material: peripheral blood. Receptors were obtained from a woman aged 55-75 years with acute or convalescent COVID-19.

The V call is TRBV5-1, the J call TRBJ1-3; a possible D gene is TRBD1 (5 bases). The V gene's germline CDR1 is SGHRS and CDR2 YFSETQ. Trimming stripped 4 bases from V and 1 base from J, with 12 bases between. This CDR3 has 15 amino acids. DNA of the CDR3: TGCGCCAGCAGCGGGGACGGAGGGTCTGGAAACACCATATATTTT. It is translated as CASSGDGGSGNTIYF.

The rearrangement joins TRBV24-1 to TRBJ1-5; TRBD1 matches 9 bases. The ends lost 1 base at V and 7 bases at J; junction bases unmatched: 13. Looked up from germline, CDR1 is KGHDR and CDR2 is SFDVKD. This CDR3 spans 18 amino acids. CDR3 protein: CATSDFPGQGPLDQPQHF. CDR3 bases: TGTGCCACCAGTGATTTTCCGGGACAGGGTCCTCTGGACCAGCCCCAGCATTTT.

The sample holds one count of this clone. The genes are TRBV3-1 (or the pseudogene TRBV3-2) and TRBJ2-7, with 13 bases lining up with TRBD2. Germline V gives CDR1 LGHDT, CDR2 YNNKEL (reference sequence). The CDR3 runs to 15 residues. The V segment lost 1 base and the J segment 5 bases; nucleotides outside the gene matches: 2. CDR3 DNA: TGTGCCAGCAGCCAAGGACTAGCGGGGGGCCACGAGCAGTACTTC. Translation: CASSQGLAGGHEQYF.

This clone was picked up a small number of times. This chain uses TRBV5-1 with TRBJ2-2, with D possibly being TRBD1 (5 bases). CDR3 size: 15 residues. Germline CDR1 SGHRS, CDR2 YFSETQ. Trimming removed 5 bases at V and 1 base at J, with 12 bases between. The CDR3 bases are TGCGCCAGCAGACCGGACACGAGGAACACCGGGGAGCTGTTTTTT. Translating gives CASRPDTRNTGELFF.

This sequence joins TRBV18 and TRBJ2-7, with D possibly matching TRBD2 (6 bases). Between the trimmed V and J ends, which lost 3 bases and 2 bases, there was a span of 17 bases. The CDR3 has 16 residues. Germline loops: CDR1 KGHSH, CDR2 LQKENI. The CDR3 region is CASSPGRRGQAYEQYF. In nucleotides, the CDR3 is TGTGCCAGCTCACCTGGGAGGAGGGGTCAGGCCTACGAGCAGTACTTC.

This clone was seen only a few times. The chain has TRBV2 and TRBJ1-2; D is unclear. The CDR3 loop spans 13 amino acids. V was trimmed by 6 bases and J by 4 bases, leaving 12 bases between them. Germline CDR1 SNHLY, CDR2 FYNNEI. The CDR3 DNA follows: TGTGCCAGCAGGTTAGAGGAAGGCTATGGCTACACCTTC. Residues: CASRLEEGYGYTF.

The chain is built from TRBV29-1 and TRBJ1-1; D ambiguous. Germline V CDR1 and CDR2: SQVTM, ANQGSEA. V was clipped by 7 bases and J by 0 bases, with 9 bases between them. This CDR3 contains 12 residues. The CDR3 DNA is TGCAGCGCCAATGGCCTGAACACTGAAGCTTTCTTT. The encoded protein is CSANGLNTEAFF.

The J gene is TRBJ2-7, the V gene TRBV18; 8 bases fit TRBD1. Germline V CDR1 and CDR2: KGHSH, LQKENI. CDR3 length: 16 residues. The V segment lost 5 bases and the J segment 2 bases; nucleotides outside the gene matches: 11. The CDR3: CASSATGGRYTYEQYF. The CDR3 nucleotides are TGTGCCAGCTCAGCCACAGGGGGTCGATATACCTACGAGCAGTACTTC.

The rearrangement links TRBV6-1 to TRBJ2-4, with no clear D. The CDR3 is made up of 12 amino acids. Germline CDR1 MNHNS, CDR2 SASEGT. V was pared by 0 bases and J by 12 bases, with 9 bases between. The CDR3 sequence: CASSEAGLNQYF. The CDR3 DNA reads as TGTGCCAGCAGTGAAGCCGGGTTGAATCAGTACTTC.

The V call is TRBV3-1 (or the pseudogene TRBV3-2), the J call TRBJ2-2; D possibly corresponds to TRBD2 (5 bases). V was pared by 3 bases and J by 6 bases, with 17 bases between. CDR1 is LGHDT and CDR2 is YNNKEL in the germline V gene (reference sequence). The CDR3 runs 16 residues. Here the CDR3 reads CASSHGLYQRAGELFF. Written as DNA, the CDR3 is TGTGCCAGCAGCCACGGACTCTACCAAAGGGCCGGGGAGCTGTTTTTT.

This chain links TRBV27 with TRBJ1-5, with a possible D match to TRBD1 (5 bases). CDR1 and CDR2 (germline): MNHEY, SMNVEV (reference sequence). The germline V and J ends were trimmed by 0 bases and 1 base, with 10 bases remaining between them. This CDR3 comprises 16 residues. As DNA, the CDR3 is TGTGCCAGCAGTTTATCTTATAGGGGCAGCAATCAGCCCCAGCATTTT. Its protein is CASSLSYRGSNQPQHF.

CDR3 sequence reads: CASSSTGGLNEKLFF. The DNA for the CDR3 is TGCGCCAGCAGCTCGACAGGGGGACTTAATGAAAAACTGTTTTTT. The rearrangement uses TRBV5-1 and TRBJ1-4, with 9 bases matching TRBD1. The CDR3 length is 15 residues. Germline V gives CDR1 SGHRS, CDR2 YFSETQ. The V gene end was trimmed by 3 bases and the J gene end by 4 bases; junction bases not matched to a gene: 4.

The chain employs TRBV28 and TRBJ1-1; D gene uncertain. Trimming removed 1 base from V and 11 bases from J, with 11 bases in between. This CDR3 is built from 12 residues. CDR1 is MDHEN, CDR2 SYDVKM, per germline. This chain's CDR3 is CASSLLDAGAFF. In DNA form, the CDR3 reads TGTGCCAGCAGTTTATTAGACGCGGGGGCTTTCTTT.

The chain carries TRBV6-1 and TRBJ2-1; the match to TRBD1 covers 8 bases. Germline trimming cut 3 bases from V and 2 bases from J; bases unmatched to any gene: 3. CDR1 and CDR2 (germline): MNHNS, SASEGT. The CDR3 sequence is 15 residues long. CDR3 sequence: CASSEDRVPYNEQFF. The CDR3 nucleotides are TGTGCCAGCAGTGAGGACAGGGTTCCCTACAATGAGCAGTTCTTC.

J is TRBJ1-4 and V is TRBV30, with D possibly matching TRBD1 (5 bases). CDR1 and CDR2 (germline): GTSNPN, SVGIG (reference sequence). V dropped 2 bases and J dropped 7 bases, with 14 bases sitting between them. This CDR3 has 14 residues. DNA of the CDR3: TGTGCCTGGAGTAACCAGGGAGGCGGTGAAAAACTGTTTTTT. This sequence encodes CAWSNQGGGEKLFF.

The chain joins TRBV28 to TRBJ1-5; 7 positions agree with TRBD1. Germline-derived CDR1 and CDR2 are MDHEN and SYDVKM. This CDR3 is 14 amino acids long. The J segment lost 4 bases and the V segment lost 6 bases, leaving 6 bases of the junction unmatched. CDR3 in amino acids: CASRRDSSNQPQHF. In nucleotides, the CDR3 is TGTGCCAGCAGGAGGGACAGCTCAAATCAGCCCCAGCATTTT.

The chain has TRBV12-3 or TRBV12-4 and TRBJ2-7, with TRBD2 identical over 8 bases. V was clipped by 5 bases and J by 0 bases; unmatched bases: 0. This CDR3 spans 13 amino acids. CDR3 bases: TGTGCCAGCAGTACTAGCGGCTCCTACGAGCAGTACTTC. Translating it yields CASSTSGSYEQYF.

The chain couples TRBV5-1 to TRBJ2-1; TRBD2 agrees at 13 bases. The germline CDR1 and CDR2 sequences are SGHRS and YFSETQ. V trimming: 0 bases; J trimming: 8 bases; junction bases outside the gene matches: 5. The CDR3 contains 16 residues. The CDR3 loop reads CASSLGGTSGADEQFF. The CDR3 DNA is TGCGCCAGCAGCTTGGGAGGGACTAGCGGGGCAGATGAGCAGTTCTTC. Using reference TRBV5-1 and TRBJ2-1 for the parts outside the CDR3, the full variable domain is KAGVTQTPRYLIKTRGQQVTLSCSPISGHRSVSWYQQTPGQGLQFLFEYFSETQRNKGNFPGRFSGRQFSNSRSEMNVSTLELGDSALYLCASSLGGTSGADEQFFGPGTRLTVL.